The rows below give T cell receptor beta chains drawn from one sample of a study of blood T cell repertoires in COVID-19. Method: immunoSEQ multiplex PCR; TCRdb's copy keeps in-frame clones and lacks some. The sample contains 150,000 or so clones, approximately 78% of which appear only once. The source material was peripheral blood. The receptor source for this set is a man aged 80 or over with acute or convalescent COVID-19. Both conserved end residues are part of each CDR3. Fields, in order: J gene, V gene, CDR3 protein.

TRBJ2-3	TRBV18	CASSPFLQGRGDTQYF
TRBJ2-7	TRBV18	CASSLQDTYEQYF
TRBJ2-1	TRBV9	CASSSSGGVSPDNEQFF
TRBJ2-7	TRBV6-5	CASNKRGFHEQYF
TRBJ1-4	TRBV7-6	CASSLVGGKDEKLFF
TRBJ2-1	TRBV3-1/TRBV3-2	CASTLTESNNEQFF
TRBJ2-3	TRBV19	CASMREGGDTQYF
TRBJ1-5	TRBV18	CASSPGTGGNQPQHF
TRBJ1-6	TRBV12-5	CASGSNSPLHF
TRBJ2-3	TRBV9	CASSPLSSESTDTQYF
TRBJ2-5	TRBV4-2	CASSPLIAGFQETQYF
TRBJ2-7	TRBV9	CASSVGISSENHEQYF
TRBJ1-2	TRBV5-1	CASRSGTGSSGYGYTF
TRBJ1-2	TRBV5-4	CASSLVSRDYGYTF
TRBJ2-5	TRBV19	CASSKGHVETQYF
TRBJ2-3	TRBV5-4	CASSLMAADTQYF
TRBJ2-3	TRBV19	CASSPQRGEGTDTQYF
TRBJ1-2	TRBV7-8	CASSLDSPGYTF
TRBJ2-2	TRBV2	CASRTGTGAPGTGELFF
TRBJ2-1	TRBV21-1	CASSRTEGYSYNEQFF
TRBJ1-5	TRBV18	CASSQGEGNQPQHF
TRBJ1-2	TRBV10-3	CAISDSGVPNYGYTF
TRBJ1-2	TRBV6-5	CASSRDSSYGYTF
TRBJ2-3	TRBV3-1/TRBV3-2	CASSQDRLGPTDTQYF
TRBJ2-7	TRBV6-5	CASSTMPIFGDEQYF
TRBJ2-5	TRBV3-1/TRBV3-2	CASSPSSGGRPKETQYF
TRBJ1-6	TRBV7-2	CASSRHPSGDSPLHF
TRBJ2-3	TRBV5-1	CASSRTGVTDTQYF
TRBJ2-7	TRBV5-1	CASSFGGTHDEQYF
TRBJ2-1	TRBV18	CASSPYTKNNEQFF
TRBJ2-3	TRBV5-1	CASSFEGGTDTQYF
TRBJ2-5	TRBV3-1/TRBV3-2	CASSLGTVQETQYF
TRBJ2-3	TRBV11-3	CAISDSGADTQYF
TRBJ2-2	TRBV24-1	CATSESGTANTGELFF
TRBJ1-1	TRBV6-2/TRBV6-3	CASSNRGMGNTEAFF
TRBJ2-7	TRBV15	CATSRGGTSGYEQYF
TRBJ2-3	TRBV6-4	CASSDIGGGAADTQYF
TRBJ2-3	TRBV10-3	CAINWGVGDTQYF